This entry concerns a single T cell receptor beta chain. This entry belongs to a study of blood T cell repertoires in COVID-19. Generated by immunoSEQ multiplex PCR, the TCRdb table keeps only in-frame clones and is missing some. This table holds approximately 500,000 clones, 85% to 90% found once. The CDR3 loop spans 13 amino acids. Trimming removed 3 bases from V and 10 bases from J; junction bases left unmatched: 7. Germline V lookup: CDR1 LNHDA, CDR2 SQIVND (reference sequence). This clonotype was obtained from a woman aged 45-65 years with COVID-19, enrolled during active disease. Material: peripheral blood. The V call is TRBV19, the J call TRBJ1-2, with TRBD1 matching 8 bases. CDR3 amino acids: CASSIPAGGTYTF. CDR3 nucleotides: TGTGCCAGTAGTATCCCGGCAGGGGGCACCTACACCTTC.